The rows below give T cell receptor beta chains drawn from one sample of a study of tumor-infiltrating lymphocytes in localized non-small cell lung cancer. Sequencing was performed with immunoSEQ multiplex PCR; in TCRdb, only in-frame clones are kept and a portion is missing. The table lists about 3,100 clones, 50% to 75% of them singletons. Sequences were obtained from uninvolved lung tissue not adjacent to the tumor. These TCRs come from a human donor with non-small cell lung cancer. The CDR3 runs from the conserved cysteine through the conserved F or W. A D gene is named only where the DNA matches it firmly. A row's size may be missing; if present it is once, few, many or a size class.

cdr3_aa,cdr3_nt,v_call,d_call,j_call,clone_size
CASNTRVADTQYF,TGTGCCAGCAACACACGGGTAGCAGATACGCAGTATTTT,TRBV6-5,.,TRBJ2-3,.
CASSPGIGSSNSPLHF,TGTGCCAGCAGCCCAGGGATTGGGTCTAGTAATTCACCCCTCCACTTT,TRBV5-4,.,TRBJ1-6,hyperexpanded
CSVEATDTQYF,TGCAGCGTTGAAGCTACAGATACGCAGTATTTT,TRBV29-1,.,TRBJ2-3,.
CATSRDRGRDTEAFF,TGTGCCACCAGCCGTGATAGGGGGCGCGACACTGAAGCTTTCTTT,TRBV15,TRBD1,TRBJ1-1,few
CASSLPRTGELFF,TGTGCCAGCAGCTTACCCCGCACCGGGGAGCTGTTTTTT,TRBV11-3,.,TRBJ2-2,.
CASSYGETQYF,TGTGCCAGCAGTTACGGGGAGACCCAGTACTTC,TRBV6-5,.,TRBJ2-5,.
CASSQLATISYEQYF,TGTGCCAGCAGTCAACTAGCTACTATCTCCTACGAGCAGTACTTC,TRBV28,.,TRBJ2-7,once
CASSSNPDSPLHF,TGTGCCAGCAGCTCAAACCCCGATTCACCCCTCCACTTT,TRBV5-4,.,TRBJ1-6,.
CASSQGTGYPYNEQFF,TGTGCCAGCAGCCAAGGGACAGGGTACCCCTACAATGAGCAGTTCTTC,TRBV14,TRBD1,TRBJ2-1,.
CASKQGGGTEAFF,TGTGCCAGCAAACAGGGAGGGGGCACTGAAGCTTTCTTT,TRBV27,.,TRBJ1-1,few
CASTTTGYTGELFF,TGTGCCAGTACTACGACAGGGTACACCGGGGAGCTGTTTTTT,TRBV19,TRBD1,TRBJ2-2,.
CASGDRDRGWPQHF,TGTGCCAGTGGAGACCGGGACAGGGGATGGCCCCAGCATTTT,TRBV19,TRBD1,TRBJ1-5,.
CASSLRTSGGISYNEQFF,TGTGCCAGCAGCTTACGGACTAGCGGGGGTATATCCTACAATGAGCAGTTCTTC,TRBV5-6,TRBD2,TRBJ2-1,.
CASSLRMGQATAGELFF,TGTGCCAGCAGCCTTAGGATGGGACAGGCGACCGCCGGGGAGCTGTTTTTT,TRBV11-2,TRBD1,TRBJ2-2,.
CASSPLEARGRQYF,TGTGCCAGCAGTCCGTTGGAGGCCCGCGGGAGACAGTACTTC,TRBV27,TRBD2,TRBJ2-7,.
CAISESTGLAYTQYF,TGTGCCATCAGTGAGTCGACGGGACTAGCTTATACGCAGTATTTT,TRBV10-3,TRBD2,TRBJ2-3,.
CAISESTVNEQFF,TGTGCCATCAGTGAGTCAACAGTCAATGAGCAGTTCTTC,TRBV10-3,.,TRBJ2-1,.
CASSRGLAGATDTQYF,TGTGCCAGCAGCCGCGGACTAGCGGGGGCTACAGATACGCAGTATTTT,TRBV5-4,TRBD2,TRBJ2-3,.
CASRARPDSPLHF,TGTGCCAGCAGGGCCCGTCCCGATTCACCCCTCCACTTT,TRBV5-4,.,TRBJ1-6,.
CASSKDRGHEQYF,TGTGCCAGCAGTAAGGACAGGGGCCACGAGCAGTACTTC,TRBV27,TRBD1,TRBJ2-7,.
CASSEQGQETQYF,TGTGCCAGCAGCGAACAGGGACAGGAGACCCAGTACTTC,TRBV11-2,TRBD1,TRBJ2-5,.
CSVLLIIAGKTGELFF,TGCAGCGTCCTCCTAATAATAGCGGGAAAGACCGGGGAGCTGTTTTTT,TRBV29-1,TRBD2,TRBJ2-2,.